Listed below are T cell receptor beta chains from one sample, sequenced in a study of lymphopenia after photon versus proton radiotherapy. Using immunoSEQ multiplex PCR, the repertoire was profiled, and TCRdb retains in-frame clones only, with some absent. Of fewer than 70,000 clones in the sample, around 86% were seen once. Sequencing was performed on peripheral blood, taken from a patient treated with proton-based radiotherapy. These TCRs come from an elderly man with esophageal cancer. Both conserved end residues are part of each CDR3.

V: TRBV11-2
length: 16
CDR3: CASSRGPGTSGNTIYF

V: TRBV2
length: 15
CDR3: CASSEPGQGQSEQYF

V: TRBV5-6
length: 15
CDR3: CASSSPRDGNYGYTF

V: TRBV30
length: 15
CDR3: CAWSPGILSGNTIYF

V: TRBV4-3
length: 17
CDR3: CASSQGNSGVVGETQYF

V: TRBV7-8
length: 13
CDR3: CASSLYRGQPQHF

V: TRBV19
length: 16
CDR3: CASSIDPSSGANVLTF

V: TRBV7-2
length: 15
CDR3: CASSLAPGQGWEQYF

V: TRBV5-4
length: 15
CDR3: CASSLGREGRDTQYF

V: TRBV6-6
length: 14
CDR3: CASSRITGNTEAFF

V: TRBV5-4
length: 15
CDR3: CASSPPPGRGEKLFF

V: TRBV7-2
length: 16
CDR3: CASSLVESTWGETQYF

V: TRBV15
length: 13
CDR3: CATRQEHTGELFF

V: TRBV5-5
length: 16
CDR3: CASSTFETGSFDEQFF

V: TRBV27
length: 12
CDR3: CASSSGVGEQYF

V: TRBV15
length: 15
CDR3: CATSRVLYIEYEQFF

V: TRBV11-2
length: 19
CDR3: CASSLDLTGVLSYNSPLHF

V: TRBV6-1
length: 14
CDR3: CASSQDRGGQPQHF

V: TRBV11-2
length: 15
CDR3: CASSLANGANQPQHF

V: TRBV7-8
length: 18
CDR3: CASSFLIFTRGRTDTQYF

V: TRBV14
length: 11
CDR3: CASSPGYEQYF

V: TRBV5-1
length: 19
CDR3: CASSLGLGGLGPSTDTQYF

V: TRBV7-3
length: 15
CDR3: CASSLTDRGFGEQYF

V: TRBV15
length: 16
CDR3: CATSRERPGSYNEQFF